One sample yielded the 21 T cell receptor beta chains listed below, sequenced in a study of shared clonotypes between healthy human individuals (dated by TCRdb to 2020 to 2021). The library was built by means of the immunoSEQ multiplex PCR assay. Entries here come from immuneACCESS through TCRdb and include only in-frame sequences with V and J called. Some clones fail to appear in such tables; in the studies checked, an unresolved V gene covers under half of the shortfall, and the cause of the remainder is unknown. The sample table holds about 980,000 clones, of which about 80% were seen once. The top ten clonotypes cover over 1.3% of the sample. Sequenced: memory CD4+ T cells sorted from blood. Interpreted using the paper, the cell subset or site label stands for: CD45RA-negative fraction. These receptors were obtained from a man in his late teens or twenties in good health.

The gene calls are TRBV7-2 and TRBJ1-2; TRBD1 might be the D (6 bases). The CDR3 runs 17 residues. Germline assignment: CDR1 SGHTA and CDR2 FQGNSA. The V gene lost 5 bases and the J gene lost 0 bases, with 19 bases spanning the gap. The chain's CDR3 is CASSTYGRGGANYGYTF. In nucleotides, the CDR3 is TGTGCCAGCAGCACATACGGGAGGGGGGGAGCTAACTATGGCTACACCTTC.

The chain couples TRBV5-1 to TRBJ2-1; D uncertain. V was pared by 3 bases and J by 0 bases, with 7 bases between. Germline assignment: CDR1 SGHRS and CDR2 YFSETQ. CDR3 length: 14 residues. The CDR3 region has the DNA TGCGCCAGCAGCTCAACGACCTCCTACAATGAGCAGTTCTTC. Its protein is CASSSTTSYNEQFF.

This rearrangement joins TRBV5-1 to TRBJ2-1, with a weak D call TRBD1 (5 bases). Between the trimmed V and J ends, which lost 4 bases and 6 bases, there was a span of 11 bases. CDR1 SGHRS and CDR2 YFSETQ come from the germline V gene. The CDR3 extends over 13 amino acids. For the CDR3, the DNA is TGCGCCAGCAGCCCAGGACACCTCAATGAGCAGTTCTTC. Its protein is CASSPGHLNEQFF.

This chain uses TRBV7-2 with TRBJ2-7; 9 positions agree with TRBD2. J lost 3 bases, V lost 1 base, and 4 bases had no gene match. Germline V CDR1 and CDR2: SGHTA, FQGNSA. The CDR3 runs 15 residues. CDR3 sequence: CASSLGATSGYEQYF. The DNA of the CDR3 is TGTGCCAGCAGCTTAGGGGCGACTAGCGGCTACGAGCAGTACTTC.

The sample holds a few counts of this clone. The CDR3 coding sequence is TGCGCCAGCAGCTTCGACGGGAATTATCAGCCCCAGCATTTT. It codes for CASSFDGNYQPQHF. The rearrangement uses TRBV5-1 and TRBJ1-5; D gene uncertain. The CDR3 consists of 14 residues. The V and J ends lost 2 bases and 5 bases respectively, with 11 bases between them. Germline V CDR1 and CDR2: SGHRS, YFSETQ.

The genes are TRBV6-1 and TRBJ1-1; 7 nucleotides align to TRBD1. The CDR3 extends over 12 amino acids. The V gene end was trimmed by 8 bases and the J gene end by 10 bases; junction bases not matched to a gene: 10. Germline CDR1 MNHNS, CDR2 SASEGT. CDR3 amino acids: CASQRGQAGAFF. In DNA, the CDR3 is TGTGCCAGCCAAAGAGGACAGGCGGGAGCTTTCTTT.

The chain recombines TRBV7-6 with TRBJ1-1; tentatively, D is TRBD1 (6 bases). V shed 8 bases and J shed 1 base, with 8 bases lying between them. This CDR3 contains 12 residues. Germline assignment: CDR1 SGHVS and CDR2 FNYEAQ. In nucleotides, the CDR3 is TGTGCCAGCCGGGACAAGAACACTGAAGCTTTCTTT. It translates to CASRDKNTEAFF.

In nucleotides, the CDR3 is TGTGCCAGCAGCTTAGACTGGGGGCTGAGGTACGAGCAGTACTTC. Protein: CASSLDWGLRYEQYF. The rearrangement uses TRBV7-2 and TRBJ2-7; perhaps TRBD1 as D (6 bases). This CDR3 comprises 15 residues. Germline CDR1 is SGHTA and CDR2 is FQGNSA. With 1 base removed from V and 4 bases from J, the gap between germline ends came to 14 bases. Filled out from reference TRBV7-2 and TRBJ2-7, the complete variable domain reads GAGVSQSPSNKVTEKGKDVELRCDPISGHTALYWYRQSLGQGLEFLIYFQGNSAPDKSGLPSDRFSAERTGGSVSTLTIQRTQQEDSAVYLCASSLDWGLRYEQYFGPGTRLTVT.

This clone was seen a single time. CDR3 amino acids: CASSRQSGEQYF. The CDR3 coding sequence is TGTGCCAGCAGTAGACAGAGTGGGGAGCAGTACTTC. The V call is TRBV6-5, the J call TRBJ2-7; D possibly corresponds to TRBD1 (5 bases). V was pared by 5 bases and J by 7 bases, with 12 bases between. Germline CDR1 MNHEY, CDR2 SVGAGI. The CDR3 runs to 12 residues.

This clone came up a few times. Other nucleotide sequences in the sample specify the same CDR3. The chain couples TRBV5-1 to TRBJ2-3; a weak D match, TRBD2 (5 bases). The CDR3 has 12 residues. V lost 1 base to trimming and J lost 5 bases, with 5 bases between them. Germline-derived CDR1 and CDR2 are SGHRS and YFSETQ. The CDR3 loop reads CASSLRGDTQYF. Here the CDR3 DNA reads TGCGCCAGCAGCTTGCGGGGAGATACGCAGTATTTT.

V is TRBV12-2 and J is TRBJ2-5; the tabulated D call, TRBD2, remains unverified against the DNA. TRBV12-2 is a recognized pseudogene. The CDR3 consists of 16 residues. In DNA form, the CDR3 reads TGTGCAAGTCGCTTAGCGACCCTAGCGACCCAAGAGACCCAGTACTTC. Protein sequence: CASRLATLATQETQYF.

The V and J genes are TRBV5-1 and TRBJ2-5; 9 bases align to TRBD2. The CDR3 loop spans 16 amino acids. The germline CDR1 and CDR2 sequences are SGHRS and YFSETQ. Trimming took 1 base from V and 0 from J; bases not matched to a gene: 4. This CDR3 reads CASSLPSGAYQETQYF. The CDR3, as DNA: TGCGCCAGCAGCTTGCCTAGCGGGGCGTACCAAGAGACCCAGTACTTC.

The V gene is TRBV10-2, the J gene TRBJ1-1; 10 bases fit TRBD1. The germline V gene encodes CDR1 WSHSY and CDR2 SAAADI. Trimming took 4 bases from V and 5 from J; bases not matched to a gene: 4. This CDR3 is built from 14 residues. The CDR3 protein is CASSVRDRGTEAFF. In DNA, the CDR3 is TGCGCCAGCAGTGTTCGGGACAGGGGAACTGAAGCTTTCTTT.

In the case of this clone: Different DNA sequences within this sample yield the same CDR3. The CDR3 spells CSARVDEQFF. CDR3 DNA: TGCAGTGCTAGGGTGGATGAGCAGTTCTTC. This sequence joins TRBV20-1 and TRBJ2-1; no reliable D call. This CDR3 has 10 amino acids. The germline V gene has CDR1 DFQATT and CDR2 SNEGSKA (reference sequence). The V end was cut by 3 bases, the J end by 8 bases, with 5 bases between.

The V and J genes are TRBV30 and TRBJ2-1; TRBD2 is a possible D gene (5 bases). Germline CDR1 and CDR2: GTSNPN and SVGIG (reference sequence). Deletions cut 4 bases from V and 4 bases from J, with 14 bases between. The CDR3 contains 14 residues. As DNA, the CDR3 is TGTGCCTGGAAGGCGGGTCGAATTTACAATGAGCAGTTCTTC. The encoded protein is CAWKAGRIYNEQFF.

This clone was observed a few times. CDR3 residues: CASSDNRGTDTQYF. The CDR3 DNA follows: TGCGCCAGCTCGGACAATAGAGGAACAGATACGCAGTATTTT. V is TRBV5-1 and J is TRBJ2-3; D might be TRBD1 (5 bases). The V end was cut by 7 bases, the J end by 3 bases, with 15 bases between. CDR3 length: 14 amino acids. The V gene's germline CDR1 is SGHRS and CDR2 YFSETQ. Supplemented by reference TRBV5-1 and TRBJ2-3, the full variable domain reads KAGVTQTPRYLIKTRGQQVTLSCSPISGHRSVSWYQQTPGQGLQFLFEYFSETQRNKGNFPGRFSGRQFSNSRSEMNVSTLELGDSALYLCASSDNRGTDTQYFGPGTRLTVL.

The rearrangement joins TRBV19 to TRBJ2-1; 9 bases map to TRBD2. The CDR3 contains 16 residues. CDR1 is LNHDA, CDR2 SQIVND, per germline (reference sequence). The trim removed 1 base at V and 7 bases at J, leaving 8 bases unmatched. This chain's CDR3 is CASSIVWLAGVNEQFF. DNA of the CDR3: TGTGCCAGTAGTATAGTATGGTTAGCGGGAGTGAATGAGCAGTTCTTC.

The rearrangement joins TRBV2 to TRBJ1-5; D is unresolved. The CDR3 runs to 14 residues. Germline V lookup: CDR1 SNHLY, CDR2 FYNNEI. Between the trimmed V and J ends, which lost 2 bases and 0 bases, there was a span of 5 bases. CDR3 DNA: TGTGCCAGCAGTGAACCCTATAGCAATCAGCCCCAGCATTTT. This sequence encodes CASSEPYSNQPQHF.

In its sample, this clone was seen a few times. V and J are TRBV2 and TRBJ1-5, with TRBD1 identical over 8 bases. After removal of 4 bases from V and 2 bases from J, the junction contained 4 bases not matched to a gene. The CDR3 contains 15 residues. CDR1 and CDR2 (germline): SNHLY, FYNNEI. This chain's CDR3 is CASSAQGAGNQPQHF. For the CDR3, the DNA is TGTGCCAGCAGTGCTCAGGGGGCAGGCAATCAGCCCCAGCATTTT. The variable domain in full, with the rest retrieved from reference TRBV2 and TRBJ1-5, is EPEVTQTPSHQVTQMGQEVILRCVPISNHLYFYWYRQILGQKVEFLVSFYNNEISEKSEIFDDQFSVERPDGSNFTLKIRSTKLEDSAMYFCASSAQGAGNQPQHFGDGTRLSIL.

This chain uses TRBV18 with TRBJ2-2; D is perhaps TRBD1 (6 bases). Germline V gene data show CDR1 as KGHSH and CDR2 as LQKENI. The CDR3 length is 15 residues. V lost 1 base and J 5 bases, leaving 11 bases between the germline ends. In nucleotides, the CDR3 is TGTGCCAGCTCACCACGGGGGCAAGGAACCGGGGAGCTGTTTTTT. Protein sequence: CASSPRGQGTGELFF.

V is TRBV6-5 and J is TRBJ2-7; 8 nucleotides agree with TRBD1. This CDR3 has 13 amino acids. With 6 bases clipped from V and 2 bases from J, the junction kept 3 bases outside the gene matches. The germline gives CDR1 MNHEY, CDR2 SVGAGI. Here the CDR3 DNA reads TGTGCCAGCAGAAGGACAGGGACCTACGAGCAGTACTTC. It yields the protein CASRRTGTYEQYF.